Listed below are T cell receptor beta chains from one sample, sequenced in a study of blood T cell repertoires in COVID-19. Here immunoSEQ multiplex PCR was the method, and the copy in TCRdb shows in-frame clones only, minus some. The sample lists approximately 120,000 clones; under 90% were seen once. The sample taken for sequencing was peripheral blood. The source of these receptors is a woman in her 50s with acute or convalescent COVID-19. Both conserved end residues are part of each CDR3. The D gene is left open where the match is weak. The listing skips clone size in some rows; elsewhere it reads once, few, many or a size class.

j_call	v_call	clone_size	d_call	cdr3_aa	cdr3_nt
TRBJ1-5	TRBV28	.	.	CASTIQPNQPQHF	TGTGCCAGCACGATACAGCCTAATCAGCCCCAGCATTTT
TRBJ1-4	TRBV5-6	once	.	CASSLVGGPSEKLFF	TGTGCCAGCAGCTTGGTAGGAGGGCCTAGTGAAAAACTGTTTTTT
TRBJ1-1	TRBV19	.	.	CASSAEQGMRAFF	TGTGCCAGTAGTGCAGAACAGGGTATGAGAGCTTTCTTT
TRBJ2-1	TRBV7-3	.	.	CASSFNAGTEQFF	TGTGCCAGCAGTTTTAACGCCGGGACAGAGCAGTTCTTC
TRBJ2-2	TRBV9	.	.	CASTQGGRDTGELFF	TGTGCCAGCACCCAGGGGGGCAGGGACACCGGGGAGCTGTTTTTT
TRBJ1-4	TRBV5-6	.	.	CASSWGDFEKLFF	TGTGCCAGCAGCTGGGGGGACTTCGAAAAACTGTTTTTT
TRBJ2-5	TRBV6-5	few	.	CASRAIRVGQETQYF	TGTGCCAGCAGGGCGATCAGGGTAGGGCAAGAGACCCAGTACTTC
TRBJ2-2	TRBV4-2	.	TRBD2	CASSQGTSMGTGELFF	TGTGCCAGCAGCCAAGGGACTAGCATGGGCACCGGGGAGCTGTTTTTT
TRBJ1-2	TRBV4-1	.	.	CASSQGLNSYGYTF	TGCGCCAGCAGCCAAGGGTTGAACAGCTATGGCTACACCTTC
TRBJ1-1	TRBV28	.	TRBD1	CASRPTGTWGEAFF	TGTGCCAGCAGACCGACAGGGACGTGGGGTGAAGCTTTCTTT
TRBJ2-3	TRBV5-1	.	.	CASSEPAEFSTDTQYF	TGCGCCAGCAGCGAGCCCGCGGAGTTTAGCACAGATACGCAGTATTTT
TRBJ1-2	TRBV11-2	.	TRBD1	CASSLRDSGGYGYTF	TGTGCCAGCAGCTTACGGGATTCAGGGGGCTATGGCTACACCTTC
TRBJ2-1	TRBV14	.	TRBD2	CASSRLSGGLYNEQFF	TGTGCCAGCAGCCGTCTTAGCGGGGGTCTCTACAATGAGCAGTTCTTC
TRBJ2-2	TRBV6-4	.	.	CASRGTRSGELFF	TGTGCCAGCCGGGGGACTCGCTCCGGGGAGCTGTTTTTT
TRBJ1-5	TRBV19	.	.	CASSITGGGQPQHF	TGTGCCAGTAGTATCACGGGGGGCGGTCAGCCCCAGCATTTT
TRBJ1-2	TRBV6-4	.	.	CASTCRPPSGYGYTF	TGTGCCAGCACTTGCCGGCCTCCTTCGGGGTATGGCTACACCTTC
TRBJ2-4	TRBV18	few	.	CASSPLAKNIQYF	TGTGCCAGCTCACCCCTAGCCAAAAACATTCAGTACTTC
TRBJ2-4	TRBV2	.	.	CASSVTENKNIQYF	TGTGCCAGCAGCGTTACAGAAAACAAAAACATTCAGTACTTC
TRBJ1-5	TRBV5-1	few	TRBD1	CASSLEATGARGNQPQHF	TGCGCCAGCAGCTTGGAAGCAACAGGGGCGCGGGGCAATCAGCCCCAGCATTTT
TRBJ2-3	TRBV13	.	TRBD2	CASSSDRSGGSADTQYF	TGTGCCAGCAGCTCAGACCGGAGCGGGGGTTCCGCGGATACGCAGTATTTT
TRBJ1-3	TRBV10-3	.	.	CAISESSGEGTIYF	TGTGCCATCAGTGAGTCGTCAGGGGAGGGCACCATATATTTT
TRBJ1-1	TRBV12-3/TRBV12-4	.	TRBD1	CASTNRGATEAFF	TGTGCCAGCACCAACAGGGGAGCCACTGAAGCTTTCTTT
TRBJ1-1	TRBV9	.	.	CASSLDSFTEAFF	TGTGCCAGCAGTCTAGACAGTTTCACTGAAGCTTTCTTT
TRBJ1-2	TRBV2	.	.	CASSPQDNYGYTF	TGTGCCAGCTCCCCACAGGATAACTATGGCTACACCTTC
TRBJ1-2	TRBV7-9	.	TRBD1	CASSLAGTAYGYTF	TGTGCCAGCAGCTTAGCAGGGACAGCATATGGCTACACCTTC
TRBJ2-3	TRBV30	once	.	CAWSVWDTGTDTQYF	TGTGCCTGGAGTGTCTGGGACACCGGCACAGATACGCAGTATTTT
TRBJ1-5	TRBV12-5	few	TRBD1	CASAADRARSQPQHF	TGTGCTAGTGCCGCCGACAGGGCCCGTAGTCAGCCCCAGCATTTT
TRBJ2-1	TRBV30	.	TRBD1	CAFRAGTANEQFF	TGTGCCTTTCGCGCCGGGACAGCCAATGAGCAGTTCTTC
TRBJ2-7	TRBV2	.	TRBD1	CASGKDRAYEQYF	TGTGCCAGCGGAAAGGACAGGGCCTACGAGCAGTACTTC
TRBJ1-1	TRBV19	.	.	CASSMVLGATEAFF	TGTGCCAGTAGTATGGTCTTGGGGGCCACTGAAGCTTTCTTT
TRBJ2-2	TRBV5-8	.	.	CASSFGRSYSGELFF	TGTGCCAGCAGCTTTGGCAGGTCGTACTCCGGGGAGCTGTTTTTT
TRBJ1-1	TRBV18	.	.	CASSPAGGLKTEAFF	TGTGCCAGCTCGCCCGCCGGCGGTCTGAAAACTGAAGCTTTCTTT
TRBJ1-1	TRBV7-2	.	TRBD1	CAARDRNTEAFF	TGTGCCGCTCGGGACAGAAACACTGAAGCTTTCTTT
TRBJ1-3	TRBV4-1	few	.	CASSQVGLSSGNTIYF	TGCGCCAGCAGCCAAGTGGGACTGTCCTCTGGAAACACCATATATTTT
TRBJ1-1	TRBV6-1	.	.	CASSEKGRGTEAFF	TGTGCCAGCAGTGAAAAGGGTCGGGGGACTGAAGCTTTCTTT
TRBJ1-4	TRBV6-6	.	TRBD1	CASSTVHRGLDEKLFF	TGTGCCAGCAGTACCGTACACAGGGGGCTCGATGAAAAACTGTTTTTT
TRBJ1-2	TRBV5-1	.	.	CASSLDGNYGYTF	TGCGCCAGCAGCTTGGACGGGAACTATGGCTACACCTTC
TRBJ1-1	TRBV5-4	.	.	CASSWGGRAFF	TGTGCCAGCAGCTGGGGAGGGAGAGCTTTCTTT
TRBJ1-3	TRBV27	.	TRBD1	CASSSQGAGGNTIYF	TGTGCCAGCAGTTCACAGGGGGCGGGAGGAAACACCATATATTTT
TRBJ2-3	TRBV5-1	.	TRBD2	CASSPGGHFTDTQYF	TGCGCCAGCAGCCCGGGAGGACACTTCACAGATACGCAGTATTTT